This T cell receptor beta chain was identified in a study of relationships among human T cell subsets. Semiquantitative ARM-PCR amplified T cell receptor alpha and beta CDR3 regions from mRNA. Tagged nested gene-specific primers were used first, then communal superprimers amplified exponentially. Nested primers were removed by exonuclease before the second PCR round. Each CDR3 protein is one row after TCRdb ran MiXCR on the multiplex PCR reads. Of thousands of distinct CDR3 sequences listed, about 54% are singletons. Anti-CD45RO beads selected memory T cells out of the CD45RA-negative fraction. T cell subsets were isolated with magnetic beads coated with subset-specific monoclonal antibodies. Trimming took 10 bases from V and 5 from J, leaving 9 bases between them. The germline gives CDR1 ENHRY, CDR2 SYGVKD. The CDR3 sequence is 11 residues long. The sample holds a few counts of this clonotype.

Sequenced: memory T cells sorted from blood. This chain joins TRBV10-3 and TRBJ2-1, with TRBD2 as a possible D gene (6 bases). The TCR was taken from a man aged 35 to 55 in good health. The CDR3 bases are TGTGCCACAGGCGGGGACAATGAGCAGTTCTTC. Residues: CATGGDNEQFF.